The TCR beta chain described here comes from a study of blood T cells in healthy people across ages. The overall study: Template switching captured about one barcoded beta molecule per two T cells.

CDR3 size: 15 residues. CDR1 is SGHDT and CDR2 is YYEEEE in the germline V gene. V was trimmed by 5 bases and J by 2 bases, leaving 13 bases between them. Individuals who donated were healthy Caucasians from Russia aged roughly 6 to 95. This clonotype was found once. A second PCR, run for about 6 to 12 cycles, used a sample-barcoded 5' primer plus a J-beta primer mix. TCRdb recomputed calls from the 5' RACE reads with MiXCR, one row per CDR3 protein. The repertoire includes roughly 730,000 distinct CDR3 sequences, roughly 56% of them detected once, and approximately 24% sits in the top ten. The TCR originated in a man aged 35-49 years in good health. The V call is TRBV5-6, the J call TRBJ1-4; D unresolved. Sequencing input: blood. CDR3 in amino acids: CASRRTVGTNEKLFF. The CDR3, as DNA: TGTGCCAGCAGGAGGACGGTCGGGACTAATGAAAAACTGTTTTTT. The entire variable domain, with the rest obtained from reference TRBV5-6 and TRBJ1-4, is as follows: DAGVTQSPTHLIKTRGQQVTLRCSPKSGHDTVSWYQQALGQGPQFIFQYYEEEERQRGNFPDRFSGHQFPNYSSELNVNALLLGDSALYLCASRRTVGTNEKLFFGSGTQLSVL.